A selection of T cell receptor beta chains follows, all from one sample in a study of OX40 agonist ivuxolimab in advanced cancers. The protocol was immunoSEQ multiplex PCR, while the TCRdb copy is restricted to in-frame clones and leaves out a portion. This table holds about 42,000 clones, 88% found once. Source: CD4+ or CD8+ T cells sorted from blood, taken in a trial of the OX40 agonist ivuxolimab. These receptors were taken from an adult with an advanced solid tumor such as melanoma, head and neck, liver or kidney cancer. Both conserved end residues are part of each CDR3. The D gene is left open where the match is weak. Clone size is shown for a subset of rows, as once, few, many or a class of expanded clone.

j_call | d_call | v_call | cdr3_length | clone_size | cdr3_aa | cdr3_nt
TRBJ1-6 | . | TRBV28 | 14 | . | CASGGGEANSPLHF | TGTGCCAGCGGGGGGGGAGAAGCTAATTCACCCCTCCACTTT
TRBJ1-3 | . | TRBV5-6 | 15 | . | CASSPEGGGGNTIYF | TGTGCCAGCAGCCCGGAGGGTGGAGGTGGAAACACCATATATTTT
TRBJ1-3 | . | TRBV6-1 | 15 | . | CASSEWISSGNTIYF | TGTGCCAGCAGTGAATGGATCAGCTCTGGAAACACCATATATTTT
TRBJ2-5 | TRBD1 | TRBV30 | 14 | . | CAWSQDRGAETQYF | TGTGCCTGGAGCCAGGACAGGGGGGCAGAGACCCAGTACTTC
TRBJ2-1 | TRBD2 | TRBV7-9 | 15 | once | CASSSGTSGNNEQFF | TGTGCCAGCAGCTCCGGGACTAGCGGAAACAATGAGCAGTTCTTC
TRBJ2-7 | . | TRBV13 | 12 | . | CASSLGYYEQYF | TGTGCCAGCAGCTTAGGATACTACGAGCAGTACTTC
TRBJ2-2 | TRBD2 | TRBV29-1 | 17 | . | CSVAGTSDTPWAGELFF | TGCAGCGTTGCCGGGACTAGCGACACCCCCTGGGCCGGGGAGCTGTTTTTT
TRBJ1-1 | . | TRBV18 | 14 | few | CASSPRRADTEAFF | TGTGCCAGCTCACCACGAAGGGCGGACACTGAAGCTTTCTTT
TRBJ2-1 | . | TRBV11-3 | 15 | . | CASSFQGGAYNEQFF | TGTGCCAGCAGCTTCCAAGGGGGGGCCTACAATGAGCAGTTCTTC
TRBJ2-1 | TRBD2 | TRBV19 | 15 | . | CASSIVLAGGDEQFF | TGTGCCAGTAGTATTGTCTTAGCGGGAGGGGATGAGCAGTTCTTC
TRBJ2-1 | . | TRBV19 | 14 | . | CASSIRFRGNEQFF | TGTGCCAGTAGTATCAGGTTTCGCGGTAATGAGCAGTTCTTC
TRBJ1-6 | TRBD1 | TRBV30 | 16 | . | CACRDRVVYQGSPLHF | TGTGCCTGCCGGGACAGGGTCGTTTACCAGGGATCACCCCTCCACTTT
TRBJ1-5 | . | TRBV7-6 | 15 | few | CASSLEAGGNQPQHF | TGTGCCAGCAGCTTAGAAGCAGGGGGCAATCAGCCCCAGCATTTT
TRBJ2-5 | TRBD2 | TRBV28 | 17 | . | CASSLPRTSGSFETQYF | TGTGCCAGCAGTTTACCCCGGACTAGCGGGAGTTTCGAGACCCAGTACTTC
TRBJ2-2 | . | TRBV10-3 | 16 | . | CAISDLGGVNTGELFF | TGTGCCATCAGTGATTTGGGGGGCGTAAACACCGGGGAGCTGTTTTTT
TRBJ1-5 | . | TRBV19 | 14 | . | CASSIGSSNQPQHF | TGTGCCAGTAGTATCGGATCTAGCAATCAGCCCCAGCATTTT
TRBJ1-5 | TRBD1 | TRBV6-6 | 15 | . | CASSLDRGSNQPQHF | TGTGCCAGCAGCCTCGACAGGGGGAGCAATCAGCCCCAGCATTTT
TRBJ2-7 | . | TRBV18 | 15 | once | CASSLSGGFSYEQYF | TGTGCCAGCTCACTGAGTGGGGGATTCTCCTACGAGCAGTACTTC